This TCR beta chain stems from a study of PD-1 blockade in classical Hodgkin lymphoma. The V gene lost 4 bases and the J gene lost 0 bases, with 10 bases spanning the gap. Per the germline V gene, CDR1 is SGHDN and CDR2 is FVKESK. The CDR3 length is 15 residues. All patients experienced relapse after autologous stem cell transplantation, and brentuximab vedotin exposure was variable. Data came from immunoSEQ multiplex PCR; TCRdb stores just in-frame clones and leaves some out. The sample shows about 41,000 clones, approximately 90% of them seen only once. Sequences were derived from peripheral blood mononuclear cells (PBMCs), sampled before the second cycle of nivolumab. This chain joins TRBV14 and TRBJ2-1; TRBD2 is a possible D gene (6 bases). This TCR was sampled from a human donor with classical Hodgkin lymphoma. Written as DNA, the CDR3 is TGTGCCAGCAGCCTGGGACTCTCCTCCTACAATGAGCAGTTCTTC. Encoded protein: CASSLGLSSYNEQFF. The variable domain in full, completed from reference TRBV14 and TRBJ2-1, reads EAGVTQFPSHSVIEKGQTVTLRCDPISGHDNLYWYRRVMGKEIKFLLHFVKESKQDESGMPNNRFLAERTGGTYSTLKVQPAELEDSGVYFCASSLGLSSYNEQFFGPGTRLTVL.